Following are 2 T cell receptor beta chains from one sample sequenced in a study of T cells after yellow fever vaccination. One entry per CDR3 protein results from TCRdb running MiXCR on the 5' RACE reads. The sample carries more than 300,000 distinct CDR3 sequences, around 6.8% recorded once. Material: PBMCs, obtained about 41 days after the first yellow fever vaccination. The receptor set was obtained from a man between 18 and 35 years old who received the YFV17D yellow fever vaccine.

This clonotype was seen only a few times. The chain has TRBV24-1 and TRBJ2-3; D remains ambiguous. CDR3 length: 15 amino acids. Trimming took 3 bases from V and 0 from J, leaving 9 bases between them. Germline CDR1 KGHDR, CDR2 SFDVKD. The CDR3 coding sequence is TGTGCCACCAGTGATCACCTCACTAGCACAGATACGCAGTATTTT. Its protein is CATSDHLTSTDTQYF.

The chain has TRBV9 and TRBJ2-1, with 11 bases fitting TRBD2. Germline trimming cut 0 bases from V and 9 bases from J; bases unmatched to any gene: 11. The CDR3 covers 17 residues. From germline, CDR1 is SGDLS and CDR2 YYNGEE. Here the CDR3 reads CASSVVSGGAHTSEQFF. The CDR3 DNA is TGTGCCAGCAGCGTAGTTAGCGGGGGGGCTCACACGAGTGAGCAGTTCTTC.